This T cell receptor beta chain was found in a study of blood T cell repertoires in COVID-19. Study-wide background: Both acute and convalescent COVID-19 samples were obtained from the United States, Italy and Spain. The analysed material was cDNA or gDNA that came from T cells, B-cell-depleted T cells, or PBMCs.

As for this clone: Different DNA sequences within this sample yield the same CDR3.

CDR3 length equals 15 residues. V was shortened by 0 bases and J by 1 base, with 9 bases between the two germline ends. Germline CDR1 is LNHNV and CDR2 is YYDKDF (reference sequence). Methods used by the authors: Researchers report that nucleated cell counts were estimated from reference gene primer amplification. Method: immunoSEQ multiplex PCR; TCRdb's copy keeps in-frame clones and lacks some. The V and J calls and clone size were taken over from that table, and D and trimming were inferred from the DNA. Of roughly 190,000 clones in the sample, 82% are singletons; the top ten hold roughly 8%. Those enrolled in Seattle joined during active infection and were followed longitudinally afterward.

The sequence was obtained from a woman in her sixties or seventies with COVID-19, enrolled during active disease. Material for sequencing was peripheral blood. The chain joins TRBV15 to TRBJ2-5, with unresolved D. The CDR3 DNA follows: TGTGCCACCAGCAGAGATCGTGCGTCCCAAGAGACCCAGTACTTC. Translated: CATSRDRASQETQYF.